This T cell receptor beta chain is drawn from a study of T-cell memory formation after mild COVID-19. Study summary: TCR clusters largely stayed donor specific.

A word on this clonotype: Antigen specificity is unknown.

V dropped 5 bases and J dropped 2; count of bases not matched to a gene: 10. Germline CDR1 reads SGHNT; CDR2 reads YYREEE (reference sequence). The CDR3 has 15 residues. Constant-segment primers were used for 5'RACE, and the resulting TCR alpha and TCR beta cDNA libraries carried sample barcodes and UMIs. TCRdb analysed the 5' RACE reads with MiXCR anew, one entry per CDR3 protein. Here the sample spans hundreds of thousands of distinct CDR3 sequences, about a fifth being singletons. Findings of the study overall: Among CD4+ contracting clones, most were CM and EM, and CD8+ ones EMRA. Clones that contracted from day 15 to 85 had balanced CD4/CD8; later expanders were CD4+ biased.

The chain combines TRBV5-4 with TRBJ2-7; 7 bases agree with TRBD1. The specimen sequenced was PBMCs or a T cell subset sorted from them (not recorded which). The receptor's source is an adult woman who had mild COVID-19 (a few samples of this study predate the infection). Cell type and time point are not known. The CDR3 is CASSSRTGPAYEQYF. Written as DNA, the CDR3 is TGTGCCAGCAGTTCCAGGACAGGTCCCGCCTACGAGCAGTACTTC. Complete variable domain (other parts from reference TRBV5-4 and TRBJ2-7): ETGVTQSPTHLIKTRGQQVTLRCSSQSGHNTVSWYQQALGQGPQFIFQYYREEENGRGNFPPRFSGLQFPNYSSELNVNALELDDSALYLCASSSRTGPAYEQYFGPGTRLTVT.